The 24 T cell receptor beta chains in this list originate from one sample, sequenced in a study of Ad26.COV2.S vaccination and SARS-CoV-2 variants. Treatment defined: 15 to 20 received Ad26.COV2.S at low or high dose, single or two shots; several received placebo; per-sample allocation not given. Each sample was drawn 63 days after the first injection (of vaccine or placebo). Assay used: immunoSEQ multiplex PCR; TCRdb lists only in-frame clones, some missing. The sample has roughly 680,000 clones; 89% are singletons. The sequencing used peripheral blood, collected in a trial of Ad26.COV2.S vaccine versus placebo. The origin of the receptors is a person between 18 and 60 years old who received the Ad26.COV2.S COVID-19 vaccine or a placebo.

The sample holds a few counts of this clone. The J gene is TRBJ2-3, the V gene TRBV12-3 or TRBV12-4; D gene ambiguous. V was pared by 5 bases and J by 1 base, with 7 bases between. The length of the CDR3 is 13 residues. The CDR3 reads CASSPPRTDTQYF. The CDR3 coding sequence is TGTGCCAGCAGTCCCCCCCGCACAGATACGCAGTATTTT.

The J gene is TRBJ2-7, the V gene TRBV10-2; D is possibly TRBD1 or TRBD2 (5 bases each). The ends were cut back, 3 bases at V and 3 bases at J, with 9 bases in the middle. The germline V gene has CDR1 WSHSY and CDR2 SAAADI. CDR3 size: 13 residues. DNA of the CDR3: TGCGCCAGCAGTGACGGGGCATACTACGAGCAGTACTTC. Its protein is CASSDGAYYEQYF.

V is TRBV5-1 and J is TRBJ1-3; unclear D gene. The ends were cut back, 7 bases at V and 3 bases at J, with 14 bases in the middle. CDR3 size: 14 residues. From germline, CDR1 is SGHRS and CDR2 YFSETQ. CDR3 in DNA: TGCGCCAGCCGTCTTTCCCCTTATGGAAACACCATATATTTT. As protein: CASRLSPYGNTIYF.

The V gene is TRBV29-1, the J gene TRBJ2-3; D not resolved. The CDR3 has 12 residues. CDR1 is SQVTM, CDR2 ANQGSEA, per germline. V was shortened by 4 bases and J by 0 bases, with 5 bases between the two germline ends. The DNA of the CDR3 is TGCAGCGTTGGCGGTAGCACAGATACGCAGTATTTT. Translating it yields CSVGGSTDTQYF.

The V call is TRBV2, the J call TRBJ2-7, with D possibly TRBD1 on 6 matching bases. Trimming removed 2 bases from V and 5 bases from J, with 16 bases in between. The CDR3 spans 15 residues. The V gene's germline CDR1 is SNHLY and CDR2 FYNNEI. Here the CDR3 reads CASSEIPGTMHEQYF. CDR3 bases: TGTGCCAGCAGTGAAATCCCCGGGACAATGCACGAGCAGTACTTC.

The chain joins TRBV7-6 to TRBJ2-7; 7 bases map to TRBD2. Germline-derived CDR1 and CDR2 are SGHVS and FNYEAQ. With V trimmed by 5 bases and J by 2 bases, 6 bases remained unmatched. The CDR3 runs to 14 residues. CDR3 residues: CASSQREGAYEQYF. The DNA for the CDR3 is TGTGCCAGCAGCCAAAGGGAGGGAGCCTACGAGCAGTACTTC.

This sequence joins TRBV7-9 and TRBJ2-7; D is possibly TRBD2 (8 bases). CDR1 is SEHNR and CDR2 is FQNEAQ in the germline V gene (reference sequence). Trimming removed 4 bases at V and 4 bases at J, with 17 bases between. CDR3 length: 15 amino acids. This CDR3 reads CASSSRTGGGYEQYF. The CDR3 DNA reads TGTGCCAGCAGCTCTCGGACAGGCGGGGGGTACGAGCAGTACTTC.

CDR3 region: CASSSGASTYEQYF. The CDR3 coding sequence is TGTGCCAGCAGTTCAGGGGCCTCGACCTACGAGCAGTACTTC. The gene calls are TRBV27 and TRBJ2-7; a possible D gene is TRBD1 (6 bases). Trimming stripped 4 bases from V and 2 bases from J, with 12 bases between. CDR1 is MNHEY and CDR2 is SMNVEV in the germline V gene (reference sequence). This CDR3 has 14 amino acids.

V and J are TRBV18 and TRBJ1-1, with 7 bases aligning to TRBD1. J lost 0 bases, V lost 0 bases, and 4 bases had no gene match. The CDR3 contains 16 residues. Germline-derived CDR1 and CDR2 are KGHSH and LQKENI. CDR3 protein: CASSPPWDRMNTEAFF. DNA for the CDR3: TGTGCCAGCTCACCACCATGGGACAGAATGAACACTGAAGCTTTCTTT.

The CDR3 reads CASSQGGTDTQYF. CDR3 nucleotide sequence: TGTGCCAGCAGCCAGGGGGGAACAGATACGCAGTATTTT. V and J are TRBV7-3 and TRBJ2-3; TRBD1 might be the D (7 bases). The CDR3 is made up of 13 amino acids. The V and J ends lost 5 bases and 3 bases respectively, with 9 bases between them. Germline values: CDR1 SGHTA, CDR2 FQGTGA.

The V gene is TRBV2, the J gene TRBJ2-2; possibly TRBD1 for D (5 bases). The V end lost 8 bases, the J end lost 0 bases, and 13 bases lay between the germline ends. The CDR3 covers 15 residues. The germline CDR1 and CDR2 sequences are SNHLY and FYNNEI. CDR3: CASGVWGANTGELFF. CDR3 sequence (DNA): TGTGCCAGCGGGGTTTGGGGCGCGAACACCGGGGAGCTGTTTTTT. Drawing the rest from reference TRBV2 and TRBJ2-2, the complete variable domain is EPEVTQTPSHQVTQMGQEVILRCVPISNHLYFYWYRQILGQKVEFLVSFYNNEISEKSEIFDDQFSVERPDGSNFTLKIRSTKLEDSAMYFCASGVWGANTGELFFGEGSRLTVL.

V is TRBV5-5 and J is TRBJ2-1; perhaps TRBD2 as D (6 bases). The CDR3 consists of 16 residues. The germline V gene encodes CDR1 SGHKS and CDR2 YYEKEE (reference sequence). V was pared by 4 bases and J by 1 base, with 15 bases between. The CDR3 sequence: CASSGGETFSYNEQFF. For the CDR3, the DNA is TGTGCCAGCAGCGGAGGGGAAACTTTTTCCTACAATGAGCAGTTCTTC. Together with reference TRBV5-5 and TRBJ2-1, the CDR3 gives the full variable domain: DAGVTQSPTHLIKTRGQQVTLRCSPISGHKSVSWYQQVLGQGPQFIFQYYEKEERGRGNFPDRFSARQFPNYSSELNVNALLLGDSALYLCASSGGETFSYNEQFFGPGTRLTVL.

The rearrangement joins TRBV6-2 or TRBV6-3 to TRBJ1-6; D is possibly TRBD1 (6 bases). The CDR3 has 15 amino acids. V lost 6 bases, J lost 7 bases, and 16 bases lay in between. Germline V CDR1 and CDR2: MNHEY, SVGEGT. This chain's CDR3 is CASSLRQALNSPLHF. CDR3 DNA: TGTGCCAGCAGCCTGCGACAGGCTCTCAATTCACCCCTCCACTTT.

This rearrangement joins TRBV29-1 to TRBJ1-1; D unresolved. The ends were cut back, 3 bases at V and 11 bases at J, with 10 bases in the middle. CDR1 SQVTM and CDR2 ANQGSEA come from the germline V gene. The CDR3 is made up of 10 amino acids. CDR3 residues: CSVDDQAAFF. The CDR3 DNA is TGCAGCGTTGATGACCAGGCCGCTTTCTTT.

This clone was observed a single time. The chain joins TRBV19 to TRBJ2-5; tentative D call: TRBD1 (6 bases). Germline assignment: CDR1 LNHDA and CDR2 SQIVND (reference sequence). The CDR3 sequence is 15 residues long. Trimming took off 1 base at V and 5 bases at J, with 14 bases between the two ends. In nucleotides, the CDR3 is TGTGCCAGTAGTATAGTCTCGGCAGGGGATGAGACCCAGTACTTC. It codes for CASSIVSAGDETQYF.

The sample holds one count of this clone. The chain joins TRBV7-6 to TRBJ2-7; TRBD1 matches 7 bases. The CDR3 spans 14 residues. The V gene's germline CDR1 is SGHVS and CDR2 FNYEAQ. J lost 4 bases, V lost 4 bases, and 7 bases had no gene match. The CDR3 reads CASSSVQGSYEQYF. CDR3 sequence (DNA): TGTGCCAGCAGCTCTGTACAGGGGTCGTACGAGCAGTACTTC.

Note on this clone: Other DNA sequences in the sample encode the same CDR3. The V call is TRBV6-5, the J call TRBJ1-1; D is undetermined. The CDR3 sequence is 11 residues long. The V end was cut by 6 bases, the J end by 2 bases, with 4 bases between. Per the germline V gene, CDR1 is MNHEY and CDR2 is SVGAGI. The CDR3 protein is CASRLNTEAFF. The CDR3 DNA follows: TGTGCCAGCAGACTAAACACTGAAGCTTTCTTT.

The chain links TRBV7-9 to TRBJ2-7; D may be TRBD1 (6 bases). CDR1 and CDR2 (germline): SEHNR, FQNEAQ (reference sequence). Trimming shortened V by 5 bases and J by 8 bases, and 10 bases separated the two germline ends. This CDR3 is built from 11 residues. CDR3 sequence (DNA): TGTGCCAGCAGCCTTAGGGACAAGCAGTACTTC. It translates to CASSLRDKQYF.

This sequence joins TRBV6-5 and TRBJ2-7; perhaps D is TRBD1 or TRBD2 (5 bases each). The germline V and J ends were trimmed by 7 bases and 3 bases, with 19 bases remaining between them. Germline CDR1 and CDR2: MNHEY and SVGAGI. There are 15 residues in the CDR3. CDR3 coding DNA: TGTGCCAGCAACCCGGGACCCCAAAACTTCTACGAGCAGTACTTC. Amino acid sequence: CASNPGPQNFYEQYF.

DNA for the CDR3: TGTGCCAGCAGTGAAAATCAGGGCACAGGGACCCAGTACTTC. It yields the protein CASSENQGTGTQYF. V usage is TRBV2 and J usage is TRBJ2-5; perhaps TRBD1 as D (5 bases). Germline CDR1 SNHLY, CDR2 FYNNEI. The V and J ends lost 2 bases and 7 bases respectively, with 14 bases between them. The CDR3 extends over 14 amino acids.

V is TRBV20-1 and J is TRBJ2-5; D not resolved. Trimming took off 4 bases at V and 2 bases at J, with 5 bases between the two ends. There are 11 residues in the CDR3. Germline CDR1 is DFQATT and CDR2 is SNEGSKA (reference sequence). For the CDR3, the DNA is TGCAGTGCTACCGGGCAAGAGACCCAGTACTTC. Its protein product is CSATGQETQYF.

This CDR3 reads CASTYGTDTQYF. The CDR3 DNA follows: TGCGCCAGCACCTACGGAACAGATACGCAGTATTTT. The chain combines TRBV5-1 with TRBJ2-3, with D hard to call. Germline values: CDR1 SGHRS, CDR2 YFSETQ. Trimming stripped 6 bases from V and 3 bases from J, with 8 bases between. The CDR3 loop spans 12 amino acids.

The chain combines TRBV9 with TRBJ1-2; D gene unclear. The CDR3 contains 18 residues. With 3 bases removed from V and 2 bases from J, the gap between germline ends came to 23 bases. Looked up from germline, CDR1 is SGDLS and CDR2 is YYNGEE. The CDR3 reads CASSDTSGRGEANYGYTF. Here the CDR3 DNA reads TGTGCCAGCAGCGATACCAGCGGCCGGGGAGAGGCGAACTATGGCTACACCTTC.

The chain is built from TRBV30 and TRBJ2-2; perhaps TRBD1 as D (5 bases). CDR3 size: 14 residues. The germline V gene encodes CDR1 GTSNPN and CDR2 SVGIG (reference sequence). Trimming cost V 3 bases and J 5 bases, with 13 bases left between them. The CDR3 nucleotides read TGTGCCTGGAGGGGGCAGGTCAGGACCGGGGAGCTGTTTTTT. This sequence encodes CAWRGQVRTGELFF.